These 15 T cell receptor beta chains were all obtained from the same sample, sequenced in a study of shared clonotypes between healthy human individuals. Naivety among CD8 cells was defined by CD45RO negativity and positive CCR7 selection, thereby excluding terminally differentiated effector memory CD45RA+ cells. TCRdb's copy holds only in-frame clones and misses some; the assay was immunoSEQ multiplex PCR. The sample yields about 820,000 clones, approximately 92% seen once. Input material: naive CD8+ T cells sorted from blood. These receptors originate from a man under 40 in good health.

This rearrangement joins TRBV19 to TRBJ1-5; possible D gene TRBD1, 5 bases. Per germline, CDR1 LNHDA and CDR2 SQIVND (reference sequence). The CDR3 runs to 15 residues. Deletions cut 3 bases from V and 3 bases from J, with 12 bases between. CDR3 sequence (DNA): TGTGCCAGTAGTATGCAGGGCAAAATCAATCAGCCCCAGCATTTT. It encodes CASSMQGKINQPQHF.

J is TRBJ1-2 and V is TRBV7-9; D not certain. CDR1 SEHNR and CDR2 FQNEAQ come from the germline V gene (reference sequence). Trimming took 5 bases from V and 2 from J, leaving 15 bases between them. The CDR3 extends over 15 amino acids. CDR3 in amino acids: CASSPAVDANYGYTF. CDR3 DNA sequence: TGTGCCAGCAGCCCCGCGGTGGATGCGAACTATGGCTACACCTTC.

This rearrangement joins TRBV14 to TRBJ2-3, with TRBD2 as a possible D gene (5 bases). The ends were cut back, 1 base at V and 7 bases at J, with 15 bases in the middle. The V gene's germline CDR1 is SGHDN and CDR2 FVKESK. CDR3 size: 15 residues. The CDR3, as DNA: TGTGCCAGCAGCCAAGGAGGGTCAAGAATACATACGCAGTATTTT. Translation gives CASSQGGSRIHTQYF.

This sequence joins TRBV5-5 and TRBJ2-1; D is possibly TRBD2 (6 bases). Per germline, CDR1 SGHKS and CDR2 YYEKEE (reference sequence). The CDR3 is 14 amino acids. Trimming shortened V by 1 base and J by 9 bases, and 14 bases separated the two germline ends. This chain's CDR3 is CASSLWSSGGEQFF. CDR3 nucleotides: TGTGCCAGCAGCTTGTGGAGCTCCGGGGGTGAGCAGTTCTTC.

Regarding this clone: The same CDR3 arises from other DNA sequences in this sample as well. This rearrangement joins TRBV9 to TRBJ2-7, with D unresolved. The CDR3 covers 13 residues. V was trimmed by 0 bases and J by 3 bases, leaving 7 bases between them. CDR1 and CDR2 (germline): SGDLS, YYNGEE. Written as DNA, the CDR3 is TGTGCCAGCAGCGTAGCTCACGGCTACGAGCAGTACTTC. It specifies CASSVAHGYEQYF.

The chain uses TRBV11-2 and TRBJ2-2; maybe TRBD1 (5 bases). The V end lost 2 bases, the J end lost 6 bases, and 16 bases lay between the germline ends. CDR3 length equals 16 residues. The V gene's germline CDR1 is SGHAT and CDR2 FQNNGV. The CDR3 coding sequence is TGTGCCAGCAGCTTACAACTCGGCAGGGCGGCCGGGGAGCTGTTTTTT. Its translation is CASSLQLGRAAGELFF.

V usage is TRBV27 and J usage is TRBJ2-3; D possibly uses TRBD1 or TRBD2 (5 bases each). Germline-derived CDR1 and CDR2 are MNHEY and SMNVEV (reference sequence). The V end lost 5 bases, the J end lost 1 base, and 13 bases lay between the germline ends. The CDR3 loop spans 15 amino acids. This CDR3 reads CASSAWVGGTDTQYF. The CDR3 DNA reads TGTGCCAGCAGTGCGTGGGTGGGGGGCACAGATACGCAGTATTTT.

The chain joins TRBV7-2 to TRBJ2-5; maybe TRBD1 (6 bases). This CDR3 contains 16 residues. The V end was cut by 5 bases, the J end by 3 bases, with 19 bases between. The germline CDR1 and CDR2 sequences are SGHTA and FQGNSA. The chain's CDR3 is CASSLPRGEGEETQYF. DNA for the CDR3: TGTGCCAGCAGCCTTCCCCGGGGCGAGGGGGAAGAGACCCAGTACTTC.

This chain joins TRBV13 and TRBJ2-3; D remains ambiguous. Deletions cut 8 bases from V and 4 bases from J, with 13 bases between. Germline V gene data show CDR1 as PRHDT and CDR2 as FYEKMQ (reference sequence). The CDR3 sequence is 13 residues long. The CDR3 here is CASSLGDSDTQYF. The DNA for the CDR3 is TGTGCCAGCTCGCTTGGGGATTCAGATACGCAGTATTTT.

The chain couples TRBV7-6 to TRBJ2-7, with a tentative D call TRBD2 (5 bases). The V and J ends lost 5 bases and 0 bases respectively, with 17 bases between them. The CDR3 totals 16 residues. The V gene's germline CDR1 is SGHVS and CDR2 FNYEAQ. The CDR3 reads CASSVTSYQSSYEQYF. The DNA of the CDR3 is TGTGCCAGCAGCGTCACTAGTTATCAGAGCTCCTACGAGCAGTACTTC.

The chain carries TRBV12-5 and TRBJ2-3; D gene ambiguous. CDR1 is LGHNT, CDR2 FRNRAP, per germline. The germline V and J ends were trimmed by 7 bases and 2 bases, with 13 bases remaining between them. The CDR3 is 14 residues long. The DNA for the CDR3 is TGTGCTAGTGCCTTTGAGGCCCACACAGATACGCAGTATTTT. This sequence encodes CASAFEAHTDTQYF.

A few counts support this clone. The genes are TRBV15 and TRBJ2-1; D is undetermined. The ends were cut back, 3 bases at V and 8 bases at J, with 11 bases in the middle. The CDR3 contains 13 residues. Germline CDR1 and CDR2: LNHNV and YYDKDF (reference sequence). Written as DNA, the CDR3 is TGTGCCACCAGCAGTAGGCTCTTCGATGAGCAGTTCTTC. Translating it yields CATSSRLFDEQFF.

CDR3: CASSLFDRADEAFF. CDR3 bases: TGTGCCAGCAGTTTATTTGACAGGGCGGATGAAGCTTTCTTT. The chain links TRBV28 to TRBJ1-1; 7 bases map to TRBD1. The germline V gene has CDR1 MDHEN and CDR2 SYDVKM. V dropped 1 base and J dropped 7; count of bases not matched to a gene: 6. CDR3 length: 14 residues. The full variable domain, rest sourced from reference TRBV28 and TRBJ1-1, is DVKVTQSSRYLVKRTGEKVFLECVQDMDHENMFWYRQDPGLGLRLIYFSYDVKMKEKGDIPEGYSVSREKKERFSLILESASTNQTSMYLCASSLFDRADEAFFGQGTRLTVV.

The V call is TRBV7-9, the J call TRBJ1-5; no definite D call. Trimming stripped 0 bases from V and 6 bases from J, with 15 bases between. The length of the CDR3 is 16 residues. Germline V gives CDR1 SEHNR, CDR2 FQNEAQ (reference sequence). CDR3 DNA: TGTGCCAGCAGCTTAGCGGGCAGCAAGGGCGTTCAGCCCCAGCATTTT. It is translated as CASSLAGSKGVQPQHF.

The chain combines TRBV29-1 with TRBJ2-2; no reliable D call. The V and J ends lost 2 bases and 5 bases respectively, with 9 bases between them. The CDR3 spans 13 residues. The germline gives CDR1 SQVTM, CDR2 ANQGSEA. CDR3 residues: CSVESVNTGELFF. CDR3 nucleotide sequence: TGCAGCGTTGAATCAGTGAATACCGGGGAGCTGTTTTTT.